These 9 T cell receptor beta chains were sequenced from one sample in a study of identical twins. A single record per CDR3 protein comes from TCRdb applying MiXCR to the 5' RACE reads. The table includes 220,000 or so distinct CDR3 sequences, around 7% detected once. These data also featured in a second study, about yellow fever vaccine responses in identical twins.

The source material was memory (CD45RO+) T cells sorted from blood. Receptors originate from a woman aged 18 to 35 in good health.

The chain is built from TRBV9 and TRBJ1-6, with D possibly TRBD1 on 5 matching bases. Germline values: CDR1 SGDLS, CDR2 YYNGEE. The V end lost 0 bases, the J end lost 9 bases, and 13 bases lay between the germline ends. The CDR3 has 15 residues. The CDR3 DNA reads TGTGCCAGCAGCGTAGACCAGGGAAGTAGTTCACCCCTCCACTTT. Translated, it gives CASSVDQGSSSPLHF.

The chain recombines TRBV10-3 with TRBJ2-1; tentatively, D is TRBD1 (5 bases). CDR3 length equals 13 residues. V lost 4 bases and J 4 bases, leaving 8 bases between the germline ends. Germline lookup yields CDR1 ENHRY and CDR2 SYGVKD. CDR3 loop: CAISGGHYNEQFF. CDR3 bases: TGTGCCATCAGTGGAGGACATTACAATGAGCAGTTCTTC.

CDR3 coding DNA: TGCAGTGCTATCATAAAGACCCAGTACTTC. This gives the protein CSAIIKTQYF. The chain recombines TRBV20-1 with TRBJ2-5; D remains ambiguous. This CDR3 comprises 10 residues. The V gene's germline CDR1 is DFQATT and CDR2 SNEGSKA (reference sequence). V shed 4 bases and J shed 6 bases, with 6 bases lying between them.

The V gene is TRBV14, the J gene TRBJ2-3; 10 bases match TRBD1. The length of the CDR3 is 16 residues. Losses at the gene ends were 1 base for V and 6 bases for J; bases not matched to a gene: 7. Germline V lookup: CDR1 SGHDN, CDR2 FVKESK. CDR3 sequence: CASSQVPGQGPDTQYF. CDR3 in DNA: TGTGCCAGCAGCCAAGTCCCGGGACAGGGGCCCGATACGCAGTATTTT.

The table lists this clonotype with many counts. The rearrangement links TRBV25-1 to TRBJ1-6, with unresolved D. V lost 4 bases and J 2 bases, leaving 12 bases between the germline ends. In germline, CDR1 is MGHDK, CDR2 SYGVNS. The CDR3 is made up of 16 amino acids. Here the CDR3 reads CASSANKYTYNSPLHF. CDR3 nucleotides: TGTGCCAGCAGTGCAAACAAATATACCTATAATTCACCCCTCCACTTT.

The V call is TRBV12-3 or TRBV12-4, the J call TRBJ1-1, with 10 nucleotides matching TRBD1. V gave up 4 bases and J gave up 5 bases; unmatched junction bases: 7. This CDR3 contains 15 residues. CDR3 protein: CASSSWTGGRTEAFF. In DNA, the CDR3 is TGTGCCAGCAGTTCATGGACAGGGGGGAGGACTGAAGCTTTCTTT.

This clonotype has just a few counts. This sequence joins TRBV9 and TRBJ2-7; 7 nucleotides match TRBD1. CDR1 is SGDLS, CDR2 YYNGEE, per germline. The CDR3 covers 14 residues. V shed 3 bases and J 4 bases; nucleotides not matched to a gene: 7. CDR3 residues: CASSASGTEYEQYF. As DNA, the CDR3 is TGTGCCAGCAGCGCCTCCGGGACAGAATACGAGCAGTACTTC.

The chain joins TRBV10-3 to TRBJ2-3; TRBD2 agrees at 7 bases. Trimming at V came to 10 bases and at J to 6 bases, leaving 4 bases not matched to a gene. Germline lookup yields CDR1 ENHRY and CDR2 SYGVKD. The CDR3 has 11 amino acids. CDR3 nucleotide sequence: TGTGCCACCGCGGGGGTGGATACGCAGTATTTT. It encodes CATAGVDTQYF.

V and J are TRBV27 and TRBJ2-3, with 7 bases lining up with TRBD1. The CDR3 is made up of 16 amino acids. With V trimmed by 5 bases and J by 6 bases, 14 bases remained unmatched. Germline V lookup: CDR1 MNHEY, CDR2 SMNVEV (reference sequence). The CDR3 is CASSQFTPRQGDTQYF. CDR3 nucleotide sequence: TGTGCCAGCAGTCAATTCACGCCACGACAGGGCGATACGCAGTATTTT.